A selection of T cell receptor beta chains follows, all from one sample in a study of CD8 T cells in Susac syndrome. TCRdb fed the immunoSEQ multiplex PCR reads into MiXCR, producing one record per CDR3 protein. The sample shows 180,000 or so distinct CDR3 sequences, roughly 94% of them seen only once. Sequencing was carried out using CD4+ T cells from PBMCs. These receptors all stem from a human donor in good health. Each CDR3 is given with its conserved first and last residue. The D gene is left open where the match is weak. Clone size, where shown, is once, few, many, or a class for clones that have expanded.

TRBJ1-2,TRBV14,13,few,TRBD1,TGTGCCAGCAGCCTCGAGGACAGGGGCGGCTACACCTTC,CASSLEDRGGYTF
TRBJ2-7,TRBV2,14,once,-,TGTGCCAGCAGCCGCGAAGTAAATGCCTACGAGCAGTACTTC,CASSREVNAYEQYF
TRBJ2-1,TRBV7-3,15,-,TRBD2,TGTGCCAGCAGCTTATCGATTGTAGGGACTAGAGCCCAGTTCTTC,CASSLSIVGTRAQFF
TRBJ2-3,TRBV20-1,15,-,TRBD1,TGCAGTGCCGAACCGGGACAGGGAATCGCAGATACGCAGTATTTT,CSAEPGQGIADTQYF
TRBJ2-5,TRBV7-2,13,-,-,TGTGCCAGCAGCTTAGTAGGGGCGGTGACCCAGTACTTC,CASSLVGAVTQYF
TRBJ2-2,TRBV29-1,14,-,-,TGCAGCGGGGCGGGGACAGCAAACACCGGGGAGCTGTTTTTT,CSGAGTANTGELFF
TRBJ2-7,TRBV5-6,12,-,-,TGTGCCAGCAGCCTGGAAGGGGACCAGCAGTACTTC,CASSLEGDQQYF
TRBJ1-2,TRBV7-2,15,-,TRBD1,TGTGCCAGCAGCTCCCTAGGACAGGGGGCCTATGGCTACACCTTC,CASSSLGQGAYGYTF
TRBJ2-1,TRBV19,15,-,-,TGTGCCAGTAGTATGGTGGAGTCCTCCTACAATGAGCAGTTCTTC,CASSMVESSYNEQFF
TRBJ1-2,TRBV20-1,10,-,TRBD1,TGCAGTCCAGGGGGCTATGGCTACACCTTC,CSPGGYGYTF
TRBJ1-2,TRBV9,14,-,TRBD1,TGTGCCAGCAGACGCGGACAGGGTCTAGAGGGCTACACCTTC,CASRRGQGLEGYTF
TRBJ1-2,TRBV20-1,15,-,-,TGCAGTGCTAAGGGATTGGAGGCCTACATCTATGGCTACACCTTC,CSAKGLEAYIYGYTF
TRBJ2-3,TRBV29-1,14,-,-,TGCAGCGTTGAGACGGGAGATAGCACAGATACGCAGTATTTT,CSVETGDSTDTQYF
TRBJ2-7,TRBV11-3,14,-,-,TGTGCCAGCAGCCCGGGCGGCGAGGTCTACGAGCAGTACTTC,CASSPGGEVYEQYF
TRBJ2-3,TRBV29-1,15,-,TRBD2,TGCAGCGTTCAGCCACTAGCGGGCCGCACAGATACGCAGTATTTT,CSVQPLAGRTDTQYF
TRBJ2-5,TRBV5-4,13,few,TRBD1,TGTGCCAGCTCGGGACAGGCCCAAGAGACCCAGTACTTC,CASSGQAQETQYF
TRBJ2-4,TRBV7-2,14,once,-,TGTGCCAGCAGCTTAAGGTCTCAACTGGACATTCAGTACTTC,CASSLRSQLDIQYF
TRBJ1-2,TRBV9,13,-,-,TGTGCCAGCAGCGTTTCGCAGGACTATGGCTACACCTTC,CASSVSQDYGYTF
TRBJ1-3,TRBV2,13,-,-,TGTGCCAGCGCTCGGGACACTGGAAACACCATATATTTT,CASARDTGNTIYF